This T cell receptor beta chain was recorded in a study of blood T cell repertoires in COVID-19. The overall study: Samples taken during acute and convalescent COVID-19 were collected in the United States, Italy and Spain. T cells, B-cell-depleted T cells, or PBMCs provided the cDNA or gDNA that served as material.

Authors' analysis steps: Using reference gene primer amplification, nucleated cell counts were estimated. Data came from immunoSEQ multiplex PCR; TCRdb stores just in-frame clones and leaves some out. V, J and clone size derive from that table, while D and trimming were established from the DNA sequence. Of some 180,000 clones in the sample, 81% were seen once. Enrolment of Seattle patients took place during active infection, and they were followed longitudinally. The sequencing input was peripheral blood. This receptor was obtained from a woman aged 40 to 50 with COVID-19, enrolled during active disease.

The CDR3: CASSEIGGAGSPLHF. For the CDR3, the DNA is TGTGCCAGCAGTGAAATTGGCGGGGCTGGCTCACCCCTCCACTTT. V is TRBV2 and J is TRBJ1-6; a weak D match, TRBD1 (5 bases). The CDR3 totals 15 residues. Trimming took 2 bases from V and 10 from J, leaving 15 bases between them. CDR1 is SNHLY and CDR2 is FYNNEI in the germline V gene. The full variable domain, its missing parts supplied by reference TRBV2 and TRBJ1-6, is EPEVTQTPSHQVTQMGQEVILRCVPISNHLYFYWYRQILGQKVEFLVSFYNNEISEKSEIFDDQFSVERPDGSNFTLKIRSTKLEDSAMYFCASSEIGGAGSPLHFGNGTRLTVT.